This T cell receptor beta chain stems from a study of Tregs in tolerant kidney transplant recipients. Study-wide results and limits: This study did not directly address biological reproducibility. Few patients were studied, so findings need validation in larger groups.

Concerning this clone itself: Its cognate antigen is unknown.

Unstimulated Tregs (CD4+CD25+CD127-) and CD4+CD25- non-Tregs were sorted from PBMCs. Using immunoSEQ multiplex PCR, the repertoire was profiled, and TCRdb retains in-frame clones only, with some absent. The sample has approximately 90,000 clones, around 94% seen once. Germline CDR1 reads SNHLY; CDR2 reads FYNNEI. This CDR3 has 14 amino acids. The V end lost 8 bases, the J end lost 2 bases, and 16 bases lay between the germline ends. What was sequenced was CD8+ T cells from blood. The source of this sequence is a human donor in good health. The V call is TRBV2, the J call TRBJ2-7; D perhaps matches TRBD1 (6 bases). CDR3 coding DNA: TGTGCCAGCTTGGGGGCCGGCGGAACCTACGAGCAGTACTTC. It yields the protein CASLGAGGTYEQYF.